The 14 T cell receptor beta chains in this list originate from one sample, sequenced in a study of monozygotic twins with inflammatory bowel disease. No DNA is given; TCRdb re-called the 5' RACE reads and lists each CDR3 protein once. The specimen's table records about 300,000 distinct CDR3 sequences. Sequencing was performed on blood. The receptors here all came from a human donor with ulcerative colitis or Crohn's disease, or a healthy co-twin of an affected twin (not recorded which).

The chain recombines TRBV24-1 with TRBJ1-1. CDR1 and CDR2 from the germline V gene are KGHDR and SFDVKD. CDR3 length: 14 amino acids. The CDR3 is CATSDRDRHTEAFF.

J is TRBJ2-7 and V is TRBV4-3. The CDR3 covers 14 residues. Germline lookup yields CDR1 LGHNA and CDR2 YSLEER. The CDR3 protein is CASSQRSADYEQYF.

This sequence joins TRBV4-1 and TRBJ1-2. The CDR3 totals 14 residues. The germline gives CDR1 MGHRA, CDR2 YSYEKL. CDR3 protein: CASSQGQANYGYTF.

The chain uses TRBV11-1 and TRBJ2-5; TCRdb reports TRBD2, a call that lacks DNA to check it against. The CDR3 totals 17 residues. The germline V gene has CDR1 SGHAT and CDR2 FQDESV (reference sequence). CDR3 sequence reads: CASREGLAGGHQETQYF.

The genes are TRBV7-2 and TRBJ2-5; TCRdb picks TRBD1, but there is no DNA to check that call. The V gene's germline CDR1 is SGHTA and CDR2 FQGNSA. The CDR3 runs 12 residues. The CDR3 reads CASSSPWKTQYF.

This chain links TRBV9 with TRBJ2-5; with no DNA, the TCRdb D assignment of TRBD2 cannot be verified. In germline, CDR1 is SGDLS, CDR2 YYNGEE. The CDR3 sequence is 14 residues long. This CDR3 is CASSVGGSQETQYF.

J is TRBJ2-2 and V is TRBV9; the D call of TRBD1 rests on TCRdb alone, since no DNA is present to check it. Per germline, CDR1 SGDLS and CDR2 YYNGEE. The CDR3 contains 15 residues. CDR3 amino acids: CASSNTGKRTGELFF.

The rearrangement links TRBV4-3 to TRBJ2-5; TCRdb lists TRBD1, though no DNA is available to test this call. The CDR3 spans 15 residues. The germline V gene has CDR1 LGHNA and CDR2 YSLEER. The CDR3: CASSRQGLERETQYF.

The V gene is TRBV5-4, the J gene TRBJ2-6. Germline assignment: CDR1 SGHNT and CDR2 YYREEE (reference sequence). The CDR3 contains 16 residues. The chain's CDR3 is CASSLAGWSGANVLTF.

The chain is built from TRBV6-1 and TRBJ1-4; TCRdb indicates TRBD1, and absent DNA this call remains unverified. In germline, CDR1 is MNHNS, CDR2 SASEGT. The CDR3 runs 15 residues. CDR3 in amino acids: CASSAGGTGYEKLFF.

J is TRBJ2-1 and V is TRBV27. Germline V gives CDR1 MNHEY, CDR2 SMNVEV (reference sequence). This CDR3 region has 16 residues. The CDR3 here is CASSLLTPSSYNEQFF.

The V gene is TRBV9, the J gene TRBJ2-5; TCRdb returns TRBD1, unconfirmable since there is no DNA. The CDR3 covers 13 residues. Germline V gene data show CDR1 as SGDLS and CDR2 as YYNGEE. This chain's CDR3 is CASSVMGGKTQYF.

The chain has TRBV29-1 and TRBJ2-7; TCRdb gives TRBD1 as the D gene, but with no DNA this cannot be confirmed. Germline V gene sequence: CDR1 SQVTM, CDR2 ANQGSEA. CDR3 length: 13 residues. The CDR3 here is CSARDRGNYEQYF.

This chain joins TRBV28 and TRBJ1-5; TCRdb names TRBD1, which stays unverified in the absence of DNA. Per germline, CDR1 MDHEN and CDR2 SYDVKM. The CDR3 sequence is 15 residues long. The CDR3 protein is CASRATGTDNQPQHF. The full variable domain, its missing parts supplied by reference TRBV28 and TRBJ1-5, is DVKVTQSSRYLVKRTGEKVFLECVQDMDHENMFWYRQDPGLGLRLIYFSYDVKMKEKGDIPEGYSVSREKKERFSLILESASTNQTSMYLCASRATGTDNQPQHFGDGTRLSIL.